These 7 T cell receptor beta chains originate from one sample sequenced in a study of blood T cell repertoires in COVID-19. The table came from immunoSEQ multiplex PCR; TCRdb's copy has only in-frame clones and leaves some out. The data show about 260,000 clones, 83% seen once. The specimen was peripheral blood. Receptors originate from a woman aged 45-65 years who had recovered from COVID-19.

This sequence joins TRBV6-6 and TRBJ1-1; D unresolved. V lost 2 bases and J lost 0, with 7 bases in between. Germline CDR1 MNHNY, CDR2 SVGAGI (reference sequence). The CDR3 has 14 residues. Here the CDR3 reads CASSYLAVNTEAFF. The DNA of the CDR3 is TGTGCCAGCAGTTACCTGGCCGTGAACACTGAAGCTTTCTTT.

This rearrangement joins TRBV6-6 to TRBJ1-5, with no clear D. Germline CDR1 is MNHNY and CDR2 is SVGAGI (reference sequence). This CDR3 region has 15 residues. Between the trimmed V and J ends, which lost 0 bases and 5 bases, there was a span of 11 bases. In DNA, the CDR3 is TGTGCCAGCAGTTACTCGACCGGGAGCGATCAGCCCCAGCATTTT. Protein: CASSYSTGSDQPQHF.

The CDR3 loop is CASSTGTSGGYEQYF. CDR3 bases: TGCGCCAGCAGCACAGGGACTAGCGGGGGATACGAGCAGTACTTC. This rearrangement joins TRBV4-3 to TRBJ2-7; TRBD2 matches 14 bases. CDR1 and CDR2 from the germline V gene are LGHNA and YSLEER. This CDR3 contains 15 residues. Trimming removed 5 bases from V and 4 bases from J; junction bases left unmatched: 4.

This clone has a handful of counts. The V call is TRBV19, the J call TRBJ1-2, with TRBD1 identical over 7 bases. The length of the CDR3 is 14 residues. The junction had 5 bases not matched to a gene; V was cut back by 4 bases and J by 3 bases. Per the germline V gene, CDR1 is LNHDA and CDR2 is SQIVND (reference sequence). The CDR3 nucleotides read TGTGCCAGTAGTACGACCGGGACAGACTATGGCTACACCTTC. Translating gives CASSTTGTDYGYTF.

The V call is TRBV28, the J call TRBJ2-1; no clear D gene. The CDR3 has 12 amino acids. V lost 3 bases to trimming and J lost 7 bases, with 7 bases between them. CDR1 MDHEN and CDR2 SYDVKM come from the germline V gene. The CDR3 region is CASSFGLNEQFF. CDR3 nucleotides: TGTGCCAGCAGTTTCGGTCTTAATGAGCAGTTCTTC.

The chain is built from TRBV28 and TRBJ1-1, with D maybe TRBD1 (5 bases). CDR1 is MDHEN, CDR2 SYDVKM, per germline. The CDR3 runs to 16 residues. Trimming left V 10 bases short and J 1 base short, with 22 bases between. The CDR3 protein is CATYPPQGLGNTEAFF. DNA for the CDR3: TGTGCCACCTACCCCCCTCAGGGACTCGGGAACACTGAAGCTTTCTTT.

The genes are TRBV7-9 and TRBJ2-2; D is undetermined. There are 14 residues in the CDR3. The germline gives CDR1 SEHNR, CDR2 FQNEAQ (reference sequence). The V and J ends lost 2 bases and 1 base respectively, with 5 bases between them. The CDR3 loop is CASSLSMNTGELFF. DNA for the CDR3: TGTGCCAGCAGCTTAAGCATGAACACCGGGGAGCTGTTTTTT.